The T cell receptor beta chain under discussion was sequenced for a study of T-cell memory formation after mild COVID-19. Turning to the study itself: Largely donor-specific sequence clusters came from a couple of donors.

General observations from the study: CD4/CD8 balance held among clones contracting day 15 to 85, and later expanders leaned CD4+.

V shed 9 bases and J shed 8 bases, with 17 bases lying between them. The CDR3 is made up of 12 amino acids. Looked up from germline, CDR1 is SGHRS and CDR2 is YFSETQ. This clonotype was seen repeatedly, ten times or more. Its antigen is not known. cDNA libraries for TCR alpha and TCR beta, carrying sample barcodes and UMIs, came from 5'RACE with constant-segment primers. TCRdb redid the calling of the 5' RACE reads with MiXCR, one entry per CDR3 protein. The table has 380,000 or so distinct CDR3 sequences, about 13% seen once. The sequencing sample was made of PBMCs or a T cell subset sorted from them (not recorded which). The receptor was isolated from a young man who had mild COVID-19 (a few samples of this study predate the infection). Cell type and time point are not known. The chain has TRBV5-1 and TRBJ1-2; D might be TRBD1 (6 bases). CDR3 sequence: CATKQGEEGYTF. DNA for the CDR3: TGCGCCACTAAACAGGGTGAGGAGGGCTACACCTTC.